The 2 T cell receptor beta chains given below trace back to one sample, sequenced in a study of blood T cells in healthy people across ages. The authors ran a second PCR of 7 to 11 cycles using a sample-barcoded 5' primer and a J-beta primer mix. In TCRdb, the 5' RACE reads were re-called with MiXCR into one record per CDR3 protein. The table has 1,800,000 or so distinct CDR3 sequences, around 42% seen once; the top ten hold under 25%. The sample taken for sequencing was blood. The receptors were sampled from a human donor in good health.

The rearrangement uses TRBV6-2 or TRBV6-3 and TRBJ2-7; 9 bases fit TRBD1. The germline gives CDR1 MNHEY, CDR2 SVGEGT. This CDR3 comprises 14 residues. Losses at the gene ends were 6 bases for V and 4 bases for J; bases not matched to a gene: 7. This CDR3 reads CASSNGQGMYEQYF. DNA for the CDR3: TGTGCCAGCAGCAATGGACAGGGGATGTACGAGCAGTACTTC.

CDR3 protein: CASSQEGGTGYEQYF. For the CDR3, the DNA is TGTGCCAGCAGCCAAGAAGGAGGGACGGGCTACGAGCAGTACTTC. The rearrangement links TRBV3-1 to TRBJ2-7; D perhaps matches TRBD2 (6 bases). The V gene's germline CDR1 is LGHDT and CDR2 YNNKEL (reference sequence). The CDR3 is 15 amino acids. Trimming stripped 0 bases from V and 3 bases from J, with 12 bases between.